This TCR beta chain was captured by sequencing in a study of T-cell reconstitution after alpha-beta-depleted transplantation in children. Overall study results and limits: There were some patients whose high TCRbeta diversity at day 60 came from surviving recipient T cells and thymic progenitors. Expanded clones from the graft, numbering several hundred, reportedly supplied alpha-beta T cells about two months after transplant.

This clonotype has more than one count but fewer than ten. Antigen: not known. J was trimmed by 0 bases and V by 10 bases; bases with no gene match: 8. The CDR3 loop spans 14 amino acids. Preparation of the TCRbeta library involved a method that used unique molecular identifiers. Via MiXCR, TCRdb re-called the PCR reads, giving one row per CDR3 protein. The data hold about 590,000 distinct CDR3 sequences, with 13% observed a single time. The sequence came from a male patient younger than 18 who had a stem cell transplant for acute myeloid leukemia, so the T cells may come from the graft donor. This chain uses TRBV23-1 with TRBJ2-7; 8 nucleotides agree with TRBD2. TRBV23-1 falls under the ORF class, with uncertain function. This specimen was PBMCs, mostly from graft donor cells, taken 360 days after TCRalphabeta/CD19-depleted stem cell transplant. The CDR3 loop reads CATSGRDISYEQYF. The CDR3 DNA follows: TGCGCCACCTCCGGGAGGGACATCTCCTACGAGCAGTACTTC.